The 32 T cell receptor beta chains reported below all come from one sample, sequenced in a study of low-dose radiotherapy and immunotherapy resistance in tumors. Alpha and beta chains were covered, as first-strand cDNA relied on TRAV- and TRBV-specific primers. Using a constant-region primer together with a V-primer adapter, TCRs were subjected to roughly 20 PCR cycles of amplification. TCRdb passed the reads through MiXCR, listing each CDR3 protein once. The sample includes approximately 42,000 distinct CDR3 sequences, around 25% of them seen just once. Documented time point: after trial treatment. The treatment here: LDRT plus nivolumab, ipilimumab, low-dose cyclophosphamide and aspirin (RACIN trial). The sequencing here drew on PBMCs, taken after low-dose radiotherapy plus immunotherapy. These receptors all stem from a male donor with prostate cancer.

Many counts were recorded for this clonotype. The missing conserved phenylalanine or tryptophan at the end of this CDR3 makes a read error likely. The DNA is omitted, as the CDR3 cannot be located on it reliably, and the CDR3 follows TCRdb's listing. This chain uses TRBV29-1 with TRBJ1-1. The CDR3 adds up to 11 amino acids, both ends counted. In germline, CDR1 is SQVTM, CDR2 ANQGSEA. The chain's CDR3 is CSDKNNRPDPV.

This clonotype occurred many times. CDR3 sequence reads: CASSLDRADSPLHF. The CDR3 DNA sequence: TGTGCCAGCAGCTTGGACAGGGCCGATTCACCCCTCCACTTT. The V call is TRBV7-9, the J call TRBJ1-6; TRBD1 matches 8 bases. This CDR3 region has 14 residues. The V gene end was trimmed by 3 bases and the J gene end by 8 bases; junction bases not matched to a gene: 3. CDR1 is SEHNR and CDR2 is FQNEAQ in the germline V gene (reference sequence). Filled out from reference TRBV7-9 and TRBJ1-6, the complete variable domain reads DTGVSQNPRHKITKRGQNVTFRCDPISEHNRLYWYRQTLGQGPEFLTYFQNEAQLEKSRLLSDRFSAERPKGSFSTLEIQRTEQGDSAMYLCASSLDRADSPLHFGNGTRLTVT.

The V call is TRBV5-1, the J call TRBJ2-6; tentatively, D is TRBD1 (5 bases). CDR3 length: 17 amino acids. Germline lookup yields CDR1 SGHRS and CDR2 YFSETQ. The ends were cut back, 2 bases at V and 2 bases at J, with 14 bases in the middle. DNA for the CDR3: TGCGCCAGCAGCTTCTCCCAGGGTTCGGCTGGGGCCAACGTCCTGACTTTC. As protein: CASSFSQGSAGANVLTF.

The rearrangement uses TRBV5-4 and TRBJ2-7; unclear D gene. Germline CDR1 is SGHNT and CDR2 is YYREEE (reference sequence). CDR3 size: 12 residues. V was shortened by 7 bases and J by 3 bases, with 11 bases between the two germline ends. Here the CDR3 reads CASGEDNYEQYF. The CDR3 region has the DNA TGTGCCAGCGGGGAAGACAACTACGAGCAGTACTTC. The whole variable domain, filled in from reference TRBV5-4 and TRBJ2-7, reads ETGVTQSPTHLIKTRGQQVTLRCSSQSGHNTVSWYQQALGQGPQFIFQYYREEENGRGNFPPRFSGLQFPNYSSELNVNALELDDSALYLCASGEDNYEQYFGPGTRLTVT.

This clonotype was seen many times. V is TRBV9 and J is TRBJ1-1; 8 positions match TRBD1. CDR1 SGDLS and CDR2 YYNGEE come from the germline V gene. The CDR3 has 13 residues. J was trimmed by 11 bases and V by 3 bases; bases with no gene match: 9. CDR3 sequence (DNA): TGTGCCAGCAGCGCCCGGACAGGGTCGCAGGCTTTCTTT. Translation: CASSARTGSQAFF.

This clonotype has ten or more counts. J is TRBJ1-6 and V is TRBV9; no reliable D call. Germline V gene data show CDR1 as SGDLS and CDR2 as YYNGEE. Trimming took 0 bases from V and 7 from J, leaving 5 bases between them. CDR3 length: 13 amino acids. CDR3 DNA sequence: TGTGCCAGCAGCGTAGAAGGGAATTCACCCCTCCACTTT. It codes for CASSVEGNSPLHF.

This clonotype has ten or more counts. This sequence joins TRBV30 and TRBJ1-2, with 9 nucleotides matching TRBD1. This CDR3 has 15 residues. Germline assignment: CDR1 GTSNPN and CDR2 SVGIG (reference sequence). Germline trimming cut 5 bases from V and 5 bases from J; bases unmatched to any gene: 12. The CDR3 nucleotides are TGTGCCTGGGCCCCGGGAGGACAGGGGATTTATGGCTACACCTTC. Its protein product is CAWAPGGQGIYGYTF.

This clonotype was seen at least ten times. J is TRBJ2-3 and V is TRBV20-1, with D possibly matching TRBD2 (5 bases). The length of the CDR3 is 12 residues. Germline CDR1 reads DFQATT; CDR2 reads SNEGSKA (reference sequence). With 5 bases removed from V and 6 bases from J, the gap between germline ends came to 12 bases. Here the CDR3 DNA reads TGCAGTGCTGGGCCTAGCTTGGATACGCAGTATTTT. Amino acid sequence: CSAGPSLDTQYF.

The chain links TRBV29-1 to TRBJ2-1, with 15 nucleotides matching TRBD2. V was clipped by 4 bases and J by 9 bases; unmatched bases: 16. Germline CDR1 reads SQVTM; CDR2 reads ANQGSEA. This CDR3 is built from 18 residues. The CDR3 here is CSVAGTSGRIVGFGEQFF. CDR3 nucleotides: TGCAGCGTTGCCGGGACTAGCGGGAGGATTGTCGGGTTCGGTGAGCAGTTCTTC.

Ten or more counts support this clonotype. The CDR3: CASSPSANTGELFF. Written as DNA, the CDR3 is TGTGCCAGCAGCCCCAGTGCGAACACCGGGGAGCTGTTTTTT. V is TRBV7-2 and J is TRBJ2-2; no definite D call. Germline values: CDR1 SGHTA, CDR2 FQGNSA. Trimming pared 5 bases from V and 0 bases from J, leaving 7 bases between. There are 14 residues in the CDR3. Drawing the rest from reference TRBV7-2 and TRBJ2-2, the complete variable domain is GAGVSQSPSNKVTEKGKDVELRCDPISGHTALYWYRQSLGQGLEFLIYFQGNSAPDKSGLPSDRFSAERTGGSVSTLTIQRTQQEDSAVYLCASSPSANTGELFFGEGSRLTVL.

This clonotype was recorded at least ten times. This chain joins TRBV9 and TRBJ2-6; D may correspond to TRBD1 or TRBD2 (5 bases each). V lost 4 bases, J lost 4 bases, and 12 bases lay in between. The CDR3 has 15 residues. Germline CDR1 SGDLS, CDR2 YYNGEE. The CDR3 spells CASSPLGVGANVLTF. In nucleotides, the CDR3 is TGTGCCAGCAGCCCACTAGGGGTAGGGGCCAACGTCCTGACTTTC.

At least ten counts were recorded for this clonotype. V gene TRBV27 combines with J gene TRBJ2-7, with 10 bases aligning to TRBD1. CDR3 length: 14 residues. The trim removed 3 bases at V and 6 bases at J, leaving 5 bases unmatched. Germline assignment: CDR1 MNHEY and CDR2 SMNVEV (reference sequence). This CDR3 reads CASSLGQGFSEQYF. DNA of the CDR3: TGTGCCAGCAGTTTGGGACAGGGGTTTAGCGAGCAGTACTTC.

This clonotype came up a few times. This likely stems from a read error, as it lies one base from a far larger clone. The chain is built from TRBV6-1 and TRBJ2-7; D not resolved. CDR1 is MNHNS and CDR2 is SASEGT in the germline V gene. The CDR3 loop spans 12 amino acids. The V end lost 5 bases, the J end lost 7 bases, and 12 bases lay between the germline ends. The CDR3 here is CASSYRYNEQYF. The CDR3 nucleotides read TGTGCCAGCAGTTACAGATACAATGAGCAGTACTTC.

This clonotype was counted at least ten times. The V call is TRBV2, the J call TRBJ2-6; D is unresolved. Germline V CDR1 and CDR2: SNHLY, FYNNEI. Trimming removed 3 bases at V and 4 bases at J, with 1 base between. The CDR3 is made up of 12 amino acids. CDR3 protein: CASSDGANVLTF. The CDR3 DNA reads as TGTGCCAGCAGTGACGGGGCCAACGTCCTGACTTTC.

There are many counts of this clonotype. The rearrangement uses TRBV5-1 and TRBJ1-1; D not resolved. The V end was cut by 2 bases, the J end by 1 base, with 9 bases between. The CDR3 covers 14 residues. Germline assignment: CDR1 SGHRS and CDR2 YFSETQ. DNA of the CDR3: TGCGCCAGCAGCTTAGCAGGCGCGAACACTGAAGCTTTCTTT. As protein: CASSLAGANTEAFF.

The V and J genes are TRBV6-5 and TRBJ2-7, with 9 bases matching TRBD1. From germline, CDR1 is MNHEY and CDR2 SVGAGI. Trimming at V came to 6 bases and at J to 5 bases, leaving 17 bases not matched to a gene. This CDR3 has 17 amino acids. CDR3 DNA: TGTGCCAGCAGGGGACAGGGCCTAACGGGAGGACTCCACGAGCAGTACTTC. As protein: CASRGQGLTGGLHEQYF.

J is TRBJ1-5 and V is TRBV6-2 or TRBV6-3; a weak D match, TRBD1 (5 bases). This CDR3 has 16 residues. Trimming removed 6 bases at V and 5 bases at J, with 20 bases between. Per the germline V gene, CDR1 is MNHEY and CDR2 is SVGEGT. The CDR3 DNA reads TGTGCCAGCAGACCCCGGGGCAGGGATTTCTATCAGCCCCAGCATTTT. This translates into CASRPRGRDFYQPQHF.

As for this clonotype: No DNA is shown, since the ends of the CDR3 on it are uncertain; the CDR3 is the one TCRdb lists. The chain links TRBV6-5 to TRBJ1-4; the table calls TRBD1, which could not be checked here. A total of 17 residues make up the CDR3, ends included. CDR1 MNHEY and CDR2 SVGAGI come from the germline V gene. The CDR3 here is CASRKTQGASEKLFFFF.

There are many counts of this clonotype. The CDR3 here is CATRRETGEQYF. The CDR3 DNA reads as TGTGCCACCCGCCGGGAGACGGGCGAGCAGTACTTC. The chain uses TRBV6-2 or TRBV6-3 and TRBJ2-7, with D possibly being TRBD2 (6 bases). Trimming left V 10 bases short and J 6 bases short, with 16 bases between. Germline assignment: CDR1 MNHEY and CDR2 SVGEGT. The CDR3 is made up of 12 amino acids.

This clonotype was detected many times. The gene calls are TRBV20-1 and TRBJ1-2; D remains ambiguous. Per the germline V gene, CDR1 is DFQATT and CDR2 is SNEGSKA (reference sequence). CDR3 length: 14 amino acids. With 3 bases removed from V and 3 bases from J, the gap between germline ends came to 14 bases. CDR3: CSASLQGLDYGYTF. CDR3 DNA: TGCAGTGCTAGCCTCCAAGGGCTAGACTATGGCTACACCTTC.

Many counts were recorded for this clonotype. CDR3 in amino acids: CASSYSTDNEQYF. Written as DNA, the CDR3 is TGTGCCAGCAGTTACTCGACAGATAACGAGCAGTACTTC. V usage is TRBV6-6 and J usage is TRBJ2-7; possible D gene TRBD1, 5 bases. CDR1 and CDR2 from the germline V gene are MNHNY and SVGAGI (reference sequence). V lost 0 bases and J 5 bases, leaving 8 bases between the germline ends. The CDR3 contains 13 residues.

There are many counts of this clonotype. V usage is TRBV6-2 or TRBV6-3 and J usage is TRBJ1-5, with 7 bases matching TRBD1. Germline values: CDR1 MNHEY, CDR2 SVGEGT. The CDR3 consists of 18 residues. Unmatched junction bases numbered 10, after V lost 2 bases and J lost 0 bases. The chain's CDR3 is CASSYTNRGGYSNQPQHF. In DNA form, the CDR3 reads TGTGCCAGCAGTTACACGAACAGGGGAGGTTATAGCAATCAGCCCCAGCATTTT.

This clonotype was observed many times. The gene calls are TRBV6-5 and TRBJ2-1; TRBD1 matches at 10 bases. Germline loops: CDR1 MNHEY, CDR2 SVGAGI. V was clipped by 4 bases and J by 4 bases; unmatched bases: 7. The CDR3 length is 16 residues. The CDR3 is CASSSDGTGVYNEQFF. For the CDR3, the DNA is TGTGCCAGCAGTTCCGACGGGACAGGGGTTTACAATGAGCAGTTCTTC.

This clonotype was seen ten or more times. This chain's CDR3 is CASSLVYNEKLFF. In DNA form, the CDR3 reads TGTGCCAGCAGCTTGGTCTATAATGAAAAACTGTTTTTT. V gene TRBV7-2 combines with J gene TRBJ1-4; D call uncertain. The CDR3 contains 13 residues. Trimming took off 3 bases at V and 4 bases at J, with 6 bases between the two ends. The germline V gene has CDR1 SGHTA and CDR2 FQGNSA.

This clonotype has a count of ten or more. The chain recombines TRBV27 with TRBJ2-7, with D unclear. The CDR3 is 13 residues long. In germline, CDR1 is MNHEY, CDR2 SMNVEV (reference sequence). V lost 5 bases and J 7 bases, leaving 15 bases between the germline ends. CDR3 in DNA: TGTGCCAGCAGTGTTACCTCAATGGGGGAGCAGTACTTC. It is translated as CASSVTSMGEQYF.

The sample holds many counts of this clonotype. The J gene is TRBJ1-4, the V gene TRBV27, with TRBD1 as a possible D gene (6 bases). Germline CDR1 is MNHEY and CDR2 is SMNVEV (reference sequence). The CDR3 length is 13 residues. With 8 bases removed from V and 4 bases from J, the gap between germline ends came to 11 bases. The CDR3 bases are TGTGCCAGCTCAGGACAGCTTAATGAAAAACTGTTTTTT. Protein: CASSGQLNEKLFF.

At least ten counts were recorded for this clonotype. The V and J genes are TRBV7-9 and TRBJ1-1; no clear D. Germline loops: CDR1 SEHNR, CDR2 FQNEAQ (reference sequence). The V gene lost 4 bases and the J gene lost 2 bases, with 2 bases spanning the gap. CDR3 length: 11 residues. This CDR3 reads CASSSNTEAFF. CDR3 in DNA: TGTGCCAGCAGCTCCAACACTGAAGCTTTCTTT. Full variable domain (rest looked up from reference TRBV7-9 and TRBJ1-1): DTGVSQNPRHKITKRGQNVTFRCDPISEHNRLYWYRQTLGQGPEFLTYFQNEAQLEKSRLLSDRFSAERPKGSFSTLEIQRTEQGDSAMYLCASSSNTEAFFGQGTRLTVV.

This clonotype is labeled medium-sized (0.01 to 0.1%). The chain couples TRBV5-1 to TRBJ2-1; the D gene is possibly TRBD2 (5 bases). Germline CDR1 and CDR2: SGHRS and YFSETQ. CDR3 length: 14 amino acids. Trimming stripped 0 bases from V and 6 bases from J, with 10 bases between. The CDR3 is CASSLELGGNEQFF. The CDR3 DNA reads as TGCGCCAGCAGCTTGGAACTAGGAGGCAATGAGCAGTTCTTC.

V usage is TRBV29-1 and J usage is TRBJ1-2; TRBD1 agrees at 10 bases. V shed 6 bases and J 6 bases; nucleotides not matched to a gene: 7. Germline CDR1 is SQVTM and CDR2 is ANQGSEA. This CDR3 spans 13 amino acids. The CDR3, as DNA: TGCAGCGTAGAAAAGGGACAGGGGCATGGCTACACCTTC. Its translation: CSVEKGQGHGYTF.

This clonotype was counted at least ten times. The rearrangement uses TRBV27 and TRBJ2-2; TRBD1 aligns across 9 bases. Unmatched junction bases numbered 3, after V lost 2 bases and J lost 5 bases. From germline, CDR1 is MNHEY and CDR2 SMNVEV (reference sequence). The CDR3 totals 15 residues. The CDR3 DNA reads TGTGCCAGCAGTTTAATGGGACAGGGTACCGGGGAGCTGTTTTTT. It specifies CASSLMGQGTGELFF.

This clonotype was found many times. The chain has TRBV28 and TRBJ2-7; a weak D match, TRBD1 (6 bases). The V end was cut by 2 bases, the J end by 2 bases, with 13 bases between. CDR1 is MDHEN, CDR2 SYDVKM, per germline. The CDR3 runs to 15 residues. CDR3 protein: CASSLPQGQAYEQYF. DNA of the CDR3: TGTGCCAGCAGTTTACCGCAGGGGCAAGCCTACGAGCAGTACTTC.

Comments on this clonotype: One base separates it from a far larger clone, so it is likely a read error. The chain recombines TRBV9 with TRBJ2-7, with 9 bases fitting TRBD2. Germline lookup yields CDR1 SGDLS and CDR2 YYNGEE. The V segment lost 0 bases and the J segment 7 bases; nucleotides outside the gene matches: 8. The CDR3 consists of 15 residues. The DNA of the CDR3 is TGTGCCAGCAGCGTAGTTGCGGGAGGGGTCAATGAGCAGTACTTC. It yields the protein CASSVVAGGVNEQYF.